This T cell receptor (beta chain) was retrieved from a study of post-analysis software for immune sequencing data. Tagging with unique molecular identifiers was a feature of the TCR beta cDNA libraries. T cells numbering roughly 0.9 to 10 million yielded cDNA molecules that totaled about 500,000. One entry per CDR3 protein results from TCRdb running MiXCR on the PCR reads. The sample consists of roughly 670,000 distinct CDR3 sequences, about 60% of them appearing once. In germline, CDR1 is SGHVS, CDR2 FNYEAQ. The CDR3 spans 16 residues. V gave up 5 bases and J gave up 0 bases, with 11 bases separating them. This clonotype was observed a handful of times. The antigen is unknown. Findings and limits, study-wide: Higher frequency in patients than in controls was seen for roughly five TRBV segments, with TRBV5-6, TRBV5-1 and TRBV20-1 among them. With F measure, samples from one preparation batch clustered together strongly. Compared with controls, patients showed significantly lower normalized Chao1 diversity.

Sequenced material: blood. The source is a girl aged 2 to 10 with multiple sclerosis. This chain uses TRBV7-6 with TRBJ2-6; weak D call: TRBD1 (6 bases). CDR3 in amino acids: CASSPRGGSGANVLTF. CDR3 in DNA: TGTGCCAGCAGCCCCAGAGGGGGCTCTGGGGCCAACGTCCTGACTTTC.